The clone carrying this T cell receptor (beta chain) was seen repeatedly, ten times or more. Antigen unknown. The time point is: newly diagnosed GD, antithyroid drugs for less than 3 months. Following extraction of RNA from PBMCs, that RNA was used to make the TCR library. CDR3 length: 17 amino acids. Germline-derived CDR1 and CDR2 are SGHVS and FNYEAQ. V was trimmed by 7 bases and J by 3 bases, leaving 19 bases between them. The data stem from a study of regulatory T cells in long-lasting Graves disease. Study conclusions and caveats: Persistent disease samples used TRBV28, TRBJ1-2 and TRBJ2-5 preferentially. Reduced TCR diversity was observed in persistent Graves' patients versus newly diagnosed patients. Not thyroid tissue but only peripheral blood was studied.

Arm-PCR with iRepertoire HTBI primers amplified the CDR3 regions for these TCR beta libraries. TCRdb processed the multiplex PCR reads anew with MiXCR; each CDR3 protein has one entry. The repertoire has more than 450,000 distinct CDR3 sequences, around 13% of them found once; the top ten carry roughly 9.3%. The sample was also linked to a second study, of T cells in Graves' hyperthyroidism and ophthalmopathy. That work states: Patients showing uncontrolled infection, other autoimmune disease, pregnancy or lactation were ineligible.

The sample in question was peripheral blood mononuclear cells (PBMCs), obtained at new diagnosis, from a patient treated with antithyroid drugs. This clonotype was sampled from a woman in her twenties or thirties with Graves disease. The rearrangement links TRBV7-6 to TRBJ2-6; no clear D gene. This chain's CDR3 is CASTPMPPGGGANVLTF. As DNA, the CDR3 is TGTGCCAGCACCCCCATGCCGCCGGGCGGTGGGGCCAACGTCCTGACTTTC.